This T cell receptor beta chain stems from a study of cytomegalovirus exposure and HLA in healthy donors. The PCR contained 60 Vbeta and 13 Jbeta primers. In the original workflow: In a later analysis, of around 85 million unique beta chains, 9 million to 11 million appeared in at least two donors. Profiled with immunoSEQ multiplex PCR; TCRdb holds only in-frame clones, not every one. That table gives V, J and clone size, and the DNA gave D and trimming. The data contain some 61,000 clones, more than 80% of them seen just once; the ten biggest clones take up about 7%. V lost 4 bases, J lost 0 bases, and 5 bases stayed unmatched. The length of the CDR3 is 16 residues. Germline V lookup: CDR1 MNHNS, CDR2 SASEGT. This clone has only a few counts. Everyone who donated was a healthy bone marrow donor.

This sequence originates from a human donor in good health. The rearrangement joins TRBV6-1 to TRBJ1-5; TRBD1 matches at 8 bases. The sequenced sample was PBMCs. CDR3 sequence reads: CASSAPGGISNQPQHF. DNA for the CDR3: TGTGCCAGCAGTGCCCCAGGGGGCATTAGCAATCAGCCCCAGCATTTT.